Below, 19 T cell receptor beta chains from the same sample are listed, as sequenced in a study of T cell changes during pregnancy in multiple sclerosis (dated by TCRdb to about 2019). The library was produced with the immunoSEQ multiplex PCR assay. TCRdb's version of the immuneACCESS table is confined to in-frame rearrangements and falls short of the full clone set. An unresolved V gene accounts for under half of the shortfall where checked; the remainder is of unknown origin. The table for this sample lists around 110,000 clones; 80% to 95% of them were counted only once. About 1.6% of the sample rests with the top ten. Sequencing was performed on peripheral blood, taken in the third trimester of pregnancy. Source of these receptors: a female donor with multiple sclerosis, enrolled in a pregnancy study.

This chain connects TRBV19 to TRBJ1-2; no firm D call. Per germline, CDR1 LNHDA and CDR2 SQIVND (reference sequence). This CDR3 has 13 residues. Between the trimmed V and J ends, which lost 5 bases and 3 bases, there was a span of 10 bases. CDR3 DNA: TGTGCCAGTAGTCCTACTAAGGACTATGGCTACACCTTC. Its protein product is CASSPTKDYGYTF.

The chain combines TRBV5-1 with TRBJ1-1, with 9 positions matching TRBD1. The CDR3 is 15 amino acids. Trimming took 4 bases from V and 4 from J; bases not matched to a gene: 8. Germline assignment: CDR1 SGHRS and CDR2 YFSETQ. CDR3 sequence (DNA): TGCGCCAGCAGCACACAGGGGGCGTGGGGCACTGAAGCTTTCTTT. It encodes CASSTQGAWGTEAFF.

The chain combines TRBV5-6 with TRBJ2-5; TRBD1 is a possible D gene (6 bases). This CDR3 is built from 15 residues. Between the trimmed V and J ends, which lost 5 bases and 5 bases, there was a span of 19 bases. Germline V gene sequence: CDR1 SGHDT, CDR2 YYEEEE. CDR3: CASSAVRSRGETQYF. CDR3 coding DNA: TGTGCCAGCAGTGCCGTGAGGTCGAGGGGGGAGACCCAGTACTTC. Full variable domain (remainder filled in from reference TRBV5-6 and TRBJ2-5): DAGVTQSPTHLIKTRGQQVTLRCSPKSGHDTVSWYQQALGQGPQFIFQYYEEEERQRGNFPDRFSGHQFPNYSSELNVNALLLGDSALYLCASSAVRSRGETQYFGPGTRLLVL.

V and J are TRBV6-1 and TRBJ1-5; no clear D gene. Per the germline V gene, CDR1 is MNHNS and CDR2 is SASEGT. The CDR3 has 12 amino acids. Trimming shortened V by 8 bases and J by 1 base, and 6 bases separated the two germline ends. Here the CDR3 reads CASQRSNQPQHF. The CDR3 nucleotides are TGTGCCAGCCAGCGGAGCAATCAGCCCCAGCATTTT.

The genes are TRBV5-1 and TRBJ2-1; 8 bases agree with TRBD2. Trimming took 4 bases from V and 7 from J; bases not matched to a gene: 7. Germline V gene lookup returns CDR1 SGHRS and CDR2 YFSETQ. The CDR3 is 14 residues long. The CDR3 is CASSSSGVGNEQFF. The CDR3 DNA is TGCGCCAGCAGCAGTAGCGGGGTGGGAAATGAGCAGTTCTTC.

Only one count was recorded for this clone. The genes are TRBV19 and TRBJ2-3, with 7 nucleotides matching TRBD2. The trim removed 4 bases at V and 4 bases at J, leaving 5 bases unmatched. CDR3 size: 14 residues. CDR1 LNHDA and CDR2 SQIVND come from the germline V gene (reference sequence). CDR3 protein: CASSKTSHSDTQYF. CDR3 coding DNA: TGTGCCAGTAGTAAGACTAGCCATTCAGATACGCAGTATTTT.

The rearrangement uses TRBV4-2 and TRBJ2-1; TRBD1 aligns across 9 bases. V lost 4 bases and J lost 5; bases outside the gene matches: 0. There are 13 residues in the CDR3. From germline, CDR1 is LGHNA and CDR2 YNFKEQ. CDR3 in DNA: TGTGCCAGCAGCCGGGACAGGGACAATGAGCAGTTCTTC. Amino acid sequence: CASSRDRDNEQFF.

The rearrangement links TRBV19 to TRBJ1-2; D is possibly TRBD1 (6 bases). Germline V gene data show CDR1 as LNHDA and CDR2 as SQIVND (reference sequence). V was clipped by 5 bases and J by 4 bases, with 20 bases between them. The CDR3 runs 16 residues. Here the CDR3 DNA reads TGTGCCAGTAGTCGTCCGGACCGGACAGCCCTCTATGGCTACACCTTC. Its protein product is CASSRPDRTALYGYTF.

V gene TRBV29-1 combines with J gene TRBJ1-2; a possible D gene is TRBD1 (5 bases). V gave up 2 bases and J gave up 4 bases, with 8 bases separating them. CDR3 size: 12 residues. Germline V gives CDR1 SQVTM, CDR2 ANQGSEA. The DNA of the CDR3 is TGCAGCGTTGAACAGGGAAGCTATGGCTACACCTTC. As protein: CSVEQGSYGYTF.

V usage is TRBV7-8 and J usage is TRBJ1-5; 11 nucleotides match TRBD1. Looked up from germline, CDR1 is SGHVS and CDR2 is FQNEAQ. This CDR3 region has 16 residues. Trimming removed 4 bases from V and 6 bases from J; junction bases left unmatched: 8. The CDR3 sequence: CASSSGWDRGTQPQHF. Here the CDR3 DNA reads TGTGCCAGCAGCTCAGGATGGGACAGGGGGACTCAGCCCCAGCATTTT. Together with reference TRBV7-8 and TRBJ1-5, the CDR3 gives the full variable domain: GAGVSQSPRYKVAKRGQDVALRCDPISGHVSLFWYQQALGQGPEFLTYFQNEAQLDKSGLPSDRFFAERPEGSVSTLKIQRTQQEDSAVYLCASSSGWDRGTQPQHFGDGTRLSIL.

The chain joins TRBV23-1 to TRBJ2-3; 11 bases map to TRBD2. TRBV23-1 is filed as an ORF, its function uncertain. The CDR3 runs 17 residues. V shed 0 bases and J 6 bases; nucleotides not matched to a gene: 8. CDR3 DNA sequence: TGCGCCAGCAGTCAATCAGGGCCTAGCGGGGGGAGGGATACGCAGTATTTT. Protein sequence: CASSQSGPSGGRDTQYF.

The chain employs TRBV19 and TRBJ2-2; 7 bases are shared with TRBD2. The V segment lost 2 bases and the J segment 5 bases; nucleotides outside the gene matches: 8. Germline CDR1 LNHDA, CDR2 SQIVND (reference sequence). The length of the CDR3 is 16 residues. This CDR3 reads CASSIWGGSQTGELFF. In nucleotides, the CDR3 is TGTGCCAGTAGTATATGGGGCGGGAGTCAAACCGGGGAGCTGTTTTTT.

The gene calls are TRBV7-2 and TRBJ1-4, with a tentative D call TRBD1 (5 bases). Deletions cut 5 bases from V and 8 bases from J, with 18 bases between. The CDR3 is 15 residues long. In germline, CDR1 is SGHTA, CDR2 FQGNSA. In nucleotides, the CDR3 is TGTGCCAGCAGCGTAGTTCGGGGGTTGAGGGAAAAACTGTTTTTT. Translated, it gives CASSVVRGLREKLFF.

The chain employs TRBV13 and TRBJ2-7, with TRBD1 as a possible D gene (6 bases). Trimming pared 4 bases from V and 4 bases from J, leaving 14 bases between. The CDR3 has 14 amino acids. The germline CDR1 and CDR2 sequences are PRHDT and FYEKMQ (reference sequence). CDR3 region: CASSSRTEGYEQYF. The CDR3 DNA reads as TGTGCCAGCAGCTCCAGGACAGAGGGGTACGAGCAGTACTTC.

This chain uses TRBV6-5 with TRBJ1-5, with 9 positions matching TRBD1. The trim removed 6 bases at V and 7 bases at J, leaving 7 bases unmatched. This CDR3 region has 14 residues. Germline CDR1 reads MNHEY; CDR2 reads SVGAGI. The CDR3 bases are TGTGCCAGCAGCATACAGGGGGCGAGGCAGCCCCAGCATTTT. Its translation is CASSIQGARQPQHF.

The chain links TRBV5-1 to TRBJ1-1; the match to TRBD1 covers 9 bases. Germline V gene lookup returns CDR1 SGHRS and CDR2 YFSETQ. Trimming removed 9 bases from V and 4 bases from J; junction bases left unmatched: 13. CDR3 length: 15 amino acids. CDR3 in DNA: TGCGCCACCAAGGGACAGGGAATTGATGGCACTGAAGCTTTCTTT. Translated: CATKGQGIDGTEAFF.

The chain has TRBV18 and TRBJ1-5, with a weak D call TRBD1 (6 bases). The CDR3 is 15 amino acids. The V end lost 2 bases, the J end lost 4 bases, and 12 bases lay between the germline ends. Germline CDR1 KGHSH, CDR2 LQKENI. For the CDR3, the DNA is TGTGCCAGCTCACCAGGACAGCTCACAAATCAGCCCCAGCATTTT. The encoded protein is CASSPGQLTNQPQHF.

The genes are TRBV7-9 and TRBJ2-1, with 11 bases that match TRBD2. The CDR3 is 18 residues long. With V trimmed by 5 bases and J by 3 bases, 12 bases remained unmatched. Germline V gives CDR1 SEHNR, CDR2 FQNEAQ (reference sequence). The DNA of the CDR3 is TGTGCCAGCAGCCCTCCCCTTAGCGGGAGGGCCATCTACAATGAGCAGTTCTTC. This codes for CASSPPLSGRAIYNEQFF.

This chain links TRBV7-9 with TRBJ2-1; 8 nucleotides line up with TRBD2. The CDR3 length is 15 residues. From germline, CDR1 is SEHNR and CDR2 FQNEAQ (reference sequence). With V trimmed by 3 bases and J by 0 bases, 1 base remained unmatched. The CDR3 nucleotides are TGTGCCAGCAGCTTCGCGGGGGGCTCCTACAATGAGCAGTTCTTC. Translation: CASSFAGGSYNEQFF.